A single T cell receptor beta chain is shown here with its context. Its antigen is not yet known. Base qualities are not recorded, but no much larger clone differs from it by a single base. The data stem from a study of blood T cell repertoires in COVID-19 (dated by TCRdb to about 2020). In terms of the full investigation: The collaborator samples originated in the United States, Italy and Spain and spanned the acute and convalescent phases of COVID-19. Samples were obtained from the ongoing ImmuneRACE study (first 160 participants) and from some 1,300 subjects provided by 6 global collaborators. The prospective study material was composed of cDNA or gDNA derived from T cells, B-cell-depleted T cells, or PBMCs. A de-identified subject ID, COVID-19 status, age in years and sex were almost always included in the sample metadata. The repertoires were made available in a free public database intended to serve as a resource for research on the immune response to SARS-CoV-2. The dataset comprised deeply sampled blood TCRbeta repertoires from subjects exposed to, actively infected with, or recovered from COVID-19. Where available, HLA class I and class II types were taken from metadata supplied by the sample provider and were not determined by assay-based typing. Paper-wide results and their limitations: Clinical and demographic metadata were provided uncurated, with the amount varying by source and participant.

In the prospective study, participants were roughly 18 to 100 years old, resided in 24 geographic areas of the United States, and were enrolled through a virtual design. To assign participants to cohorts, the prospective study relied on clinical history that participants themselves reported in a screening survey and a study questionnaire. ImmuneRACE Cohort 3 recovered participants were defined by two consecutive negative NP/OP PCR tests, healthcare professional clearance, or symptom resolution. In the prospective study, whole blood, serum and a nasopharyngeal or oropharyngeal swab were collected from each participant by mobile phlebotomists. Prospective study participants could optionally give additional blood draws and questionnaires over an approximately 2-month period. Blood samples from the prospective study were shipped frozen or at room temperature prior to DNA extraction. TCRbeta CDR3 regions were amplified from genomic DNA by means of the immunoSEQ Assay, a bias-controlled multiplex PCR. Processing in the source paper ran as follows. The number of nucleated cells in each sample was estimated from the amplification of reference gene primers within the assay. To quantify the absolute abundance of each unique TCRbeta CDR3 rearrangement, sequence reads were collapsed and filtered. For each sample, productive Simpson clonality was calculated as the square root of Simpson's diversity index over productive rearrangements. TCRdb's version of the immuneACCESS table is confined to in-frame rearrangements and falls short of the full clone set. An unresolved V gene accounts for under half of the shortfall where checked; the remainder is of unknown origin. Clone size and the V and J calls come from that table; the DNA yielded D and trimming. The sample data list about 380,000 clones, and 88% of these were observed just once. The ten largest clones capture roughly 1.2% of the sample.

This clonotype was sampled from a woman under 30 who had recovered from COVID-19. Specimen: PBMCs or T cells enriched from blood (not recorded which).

The nucleotide sequence reads TGTGCCAGCAGCGTAGAGGGAAGGGGGTTACAGGATCGAAATCAGCCCCAGCATTTT. This gives the protein CASSVEGRGLQDRNQPQHF. The rearranged chain carries TRBV9 and TRBJ1-5; TRBD1 is a possible D gene, resting on 6 matching bases. CDR1 SGDLS and CDR2 YYNGEE are derived from the germline V gene. Taken from cysteine to phenylalanine, the CDR3 has 19 residues. The CDR3 DNA has 57 bases and is translated from base 1. The V and J ends are trimmed by 0 bases and 4 bases, leaving 23 bases between them.